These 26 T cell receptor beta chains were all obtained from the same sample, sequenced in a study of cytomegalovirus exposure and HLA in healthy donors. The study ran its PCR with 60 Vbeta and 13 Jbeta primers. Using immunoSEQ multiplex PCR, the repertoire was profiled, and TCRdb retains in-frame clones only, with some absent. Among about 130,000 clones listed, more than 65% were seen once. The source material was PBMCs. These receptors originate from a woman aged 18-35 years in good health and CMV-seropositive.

In nucleotides, the CDR3 is TGTGCCAGTAGGCCCGGAGAGGGATATTCACCCCTCCACTTT. It yields the protein CASRPGEGYSPLHF. The rearrangement links TRBV19 to TRBJ1-6; D unresolved. Germline V gene lookup returns CDR1 LNHDA and CDR2 SQIVND (reference sequence). V was cut by 6 bases and J by 8 bases, with 14 bases left in between. The CDR3 loop spans 14 amino acids. Full variable domain (outside the CDR3, taken from reference TRBV19 and TRBJ1-6): DGGITQSPKYLFRKEGQNVTLSCEQNLNHDAMYWYRQDPGQGLRLIYYSQIVNDFQKGDIAEGYSVSREKKESFPLTVTSAQKNPTAFYLCASRPGEGYSPLHFGNGTRLTVT.

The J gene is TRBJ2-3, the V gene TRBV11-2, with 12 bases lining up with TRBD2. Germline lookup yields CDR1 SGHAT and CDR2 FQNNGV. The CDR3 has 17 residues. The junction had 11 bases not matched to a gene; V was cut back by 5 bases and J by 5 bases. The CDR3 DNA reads TGTGCCAGCAGCCCGGGAAAGACTAGCGGGGGCGGAGATACGCAGTATTTT. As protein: CASSPGKTSGGGDTQYF.

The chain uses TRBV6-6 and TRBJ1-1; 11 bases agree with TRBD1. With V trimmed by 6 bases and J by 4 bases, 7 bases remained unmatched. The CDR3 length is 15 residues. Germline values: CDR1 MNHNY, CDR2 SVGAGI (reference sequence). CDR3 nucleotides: TGTGCCAGCAGAGATCGGACAGGGGGCGCCACTGAAGCTTTCTTT. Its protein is CASRDRTGGATEAFF.

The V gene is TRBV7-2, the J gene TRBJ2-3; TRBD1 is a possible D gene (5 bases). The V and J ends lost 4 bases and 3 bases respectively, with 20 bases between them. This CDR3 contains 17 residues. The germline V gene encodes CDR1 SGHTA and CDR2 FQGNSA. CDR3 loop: CASSYPRIGAMTDTQYF. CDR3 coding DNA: TGTGCCAGCAGCTACCCTCGAATAGGGGCCATGACAGATACGCAGTATTTT.

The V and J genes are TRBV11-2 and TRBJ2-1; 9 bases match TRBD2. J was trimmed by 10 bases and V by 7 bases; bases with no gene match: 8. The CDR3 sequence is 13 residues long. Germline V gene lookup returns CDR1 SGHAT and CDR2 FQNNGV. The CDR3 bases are TGTGCCAGCACCCTTAGCGGGGGCGGAGAGCAGTTCTTC. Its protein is CASTLSGGGEQFF. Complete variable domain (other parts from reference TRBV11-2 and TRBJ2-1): EAGVAQSPRYKIIEKRQSVAFWCNPISGHATLYWYQQILGQGPKLLIQFQNNGVVDDSQLPKDRFSAERLKGVDSTLKIQPAKLEDSAVYLCASTLSGGGEQFFGPGTRLTVL.

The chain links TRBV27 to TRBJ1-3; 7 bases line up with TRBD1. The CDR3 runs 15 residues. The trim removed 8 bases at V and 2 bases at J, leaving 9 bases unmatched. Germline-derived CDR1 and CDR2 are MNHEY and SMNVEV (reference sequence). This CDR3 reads CASGPDRAAGNTIYF. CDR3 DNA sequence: TGTGCCAGCGGTCCTGACAGGGCTGCTGGAAACACCATATATTTT.

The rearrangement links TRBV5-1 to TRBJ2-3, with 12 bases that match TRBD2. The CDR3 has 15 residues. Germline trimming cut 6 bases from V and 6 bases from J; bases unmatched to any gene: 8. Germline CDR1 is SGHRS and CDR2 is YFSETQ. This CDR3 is CASTTSGGSGDTQYF. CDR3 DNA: TGCGCCAGCACCACTAGCGGGGGGTCGGGCGATACGCAGTATTTT. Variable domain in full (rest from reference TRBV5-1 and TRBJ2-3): KAGVTQTPRYLIKTRGQQVTLSCSPISGHRSVSWYQQTPGQGLQFLFEYFSETQRNKGNFPGRFSGRQFSNSRSEMNVSTLELGDSALYLCASTTSGGSGDTQYFGPGTRLTVL.

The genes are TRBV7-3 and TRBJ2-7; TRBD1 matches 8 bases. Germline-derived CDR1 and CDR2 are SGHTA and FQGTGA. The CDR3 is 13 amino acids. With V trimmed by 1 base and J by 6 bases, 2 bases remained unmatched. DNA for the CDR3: TGTGCCAGCAGCTTAATCACAGGGGGCGAGCAGTACTTC. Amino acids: CASSLITGGEQYF.

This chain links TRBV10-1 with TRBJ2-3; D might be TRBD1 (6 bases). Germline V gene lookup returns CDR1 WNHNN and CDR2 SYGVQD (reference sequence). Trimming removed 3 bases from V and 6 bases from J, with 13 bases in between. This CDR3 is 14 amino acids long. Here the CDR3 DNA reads TGCGCCAGCAGTGACCCACAGGGACCGGATACGCAGTATTTT. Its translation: CASSDPQGPDTQYF.

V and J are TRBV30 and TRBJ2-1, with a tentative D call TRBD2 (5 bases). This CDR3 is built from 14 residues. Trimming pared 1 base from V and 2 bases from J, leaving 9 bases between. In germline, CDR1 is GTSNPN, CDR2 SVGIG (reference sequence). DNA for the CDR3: TGTGCCTGGAGTGGTCTAGCCACCTACAATGAGCAGTTCTTC. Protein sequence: CAWSGLATYNEQFF.

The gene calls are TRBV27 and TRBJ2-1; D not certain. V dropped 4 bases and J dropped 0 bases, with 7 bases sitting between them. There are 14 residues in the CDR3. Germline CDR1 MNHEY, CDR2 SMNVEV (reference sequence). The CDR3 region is CASSSGGSYNEQFF. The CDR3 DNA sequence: TGTGCCAGCAGTTCCGGTGGCTCCTACAATGAGCAGTTCTTC.

The CDR3 nucleotides read TGTGCCAGCAGTTCCGGGCCGGGGTACGAGCAGTACTTC. Its protein is CASSSGPGYEQYF. V usage is TRBV27 and J usage is TRBJ2-7; a possible D gene is TRBD2 (5 bases). Germline lookup yields CDR1 MNHEY and CDR2 SMNVEV (reference sequence). Trimming took off 4 bases at V and 4 bases at J, with 11 bases between the two ends. The CDR3 runs to 13 residues.

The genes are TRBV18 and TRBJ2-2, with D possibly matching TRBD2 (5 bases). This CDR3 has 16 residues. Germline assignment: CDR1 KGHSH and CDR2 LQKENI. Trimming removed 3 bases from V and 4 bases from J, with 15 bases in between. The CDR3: CASSPRASGGTGELFF. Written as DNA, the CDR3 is TGTGCCAGCTCACCCCGGGCCAGCGGTGGCACCGGGGAGCTGTTTTTT.

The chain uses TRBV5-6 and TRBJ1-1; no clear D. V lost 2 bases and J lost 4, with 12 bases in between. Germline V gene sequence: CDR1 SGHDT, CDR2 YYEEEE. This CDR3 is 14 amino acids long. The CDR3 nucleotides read TGTGCCAGCAGCTTCTGGGGAGGACGCACTGAAGCTTTCTTT. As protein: CASSFWGGRTEAFF.

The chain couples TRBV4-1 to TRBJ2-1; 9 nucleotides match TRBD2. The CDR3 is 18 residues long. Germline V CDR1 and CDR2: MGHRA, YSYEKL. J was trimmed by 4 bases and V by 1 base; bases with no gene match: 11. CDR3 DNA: TGCGCCAGCAGCCAAGCCCCCCTTAAAGCGGGGGGTTACAATGAGCAGTTCTTC. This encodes CASSQAPLKAGGYNEQFF.

This CDR3 reads CASSDLRVQETQYF. The CDR3 region has the DNA TGTGCCAGCAGTGACCTCAGGGTACAAGAGACCCAGTACTTC. The J gene is TRBJ2-5, the V gene TRBV6-4; weak D call: TRBD1 (5 bases). Trimming left V 2 bases short and J 2 bases short, with 9 bases between. CDR3 length equals 14 residues. Germline CDR1 is MRHNA and CDR2 is SNTAGT.

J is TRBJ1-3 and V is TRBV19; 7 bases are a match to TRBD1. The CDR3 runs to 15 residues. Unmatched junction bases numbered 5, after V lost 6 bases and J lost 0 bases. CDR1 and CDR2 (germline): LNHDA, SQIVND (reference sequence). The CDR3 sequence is CASSPGGTSGNTIYF. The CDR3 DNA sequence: TGTGCCAGTAGCCCAGGGGGGACCTCTGGAAACACCATATATTTT.

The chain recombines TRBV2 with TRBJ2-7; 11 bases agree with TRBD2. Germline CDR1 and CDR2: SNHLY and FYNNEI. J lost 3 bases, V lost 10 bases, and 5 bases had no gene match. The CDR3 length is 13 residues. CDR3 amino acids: CATSSGGFYEQYF. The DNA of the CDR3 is TGTGCCACTTCTAGCGGGGGGTTCTACGAGCAGTACTTC. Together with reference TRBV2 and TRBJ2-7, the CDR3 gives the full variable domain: EPEVTQTPSHQVTQMGQEVILRCVPISNHLYFYWYRQILGQKVEFLVSFYNNEISEKSEIFDDQFSVERPDGSNFTLKIRSTKLEDSAMYFCATSSGGFYEQYFGPGTRLTVT.

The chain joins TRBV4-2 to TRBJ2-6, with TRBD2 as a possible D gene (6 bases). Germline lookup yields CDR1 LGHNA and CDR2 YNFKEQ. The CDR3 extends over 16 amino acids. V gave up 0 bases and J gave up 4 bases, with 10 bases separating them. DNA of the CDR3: TGTGCCAGCAGCCAAGACTCTAGCGCCGGGGCCAACGTCCTGACTTTC. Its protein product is CASSQDSSAGANVLTF.

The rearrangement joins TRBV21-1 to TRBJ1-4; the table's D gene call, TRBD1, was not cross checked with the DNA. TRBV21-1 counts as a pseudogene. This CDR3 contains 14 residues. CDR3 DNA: TGTGCCAGCGGGTCGACAGCAACTAATGAAAAACTGTTTTTT. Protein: CASGSTATNEKLFF.

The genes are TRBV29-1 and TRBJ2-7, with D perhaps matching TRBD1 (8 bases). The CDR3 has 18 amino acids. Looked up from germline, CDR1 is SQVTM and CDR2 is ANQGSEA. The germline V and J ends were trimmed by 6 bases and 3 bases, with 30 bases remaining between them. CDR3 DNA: TGCAGCGTCGAATCTTTACCTCGAGCGGGACAGGACTACTACGAGCAGTACTTC. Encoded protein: CSVESLPRAGQDYYEQYF.

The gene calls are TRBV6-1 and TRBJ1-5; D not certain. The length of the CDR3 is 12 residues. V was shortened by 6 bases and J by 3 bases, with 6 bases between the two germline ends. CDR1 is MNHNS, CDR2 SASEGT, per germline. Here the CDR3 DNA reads TGTGCCAGCAGGGCCTTCAATCAGCCCCAGCATTTT. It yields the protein CASRAFNQPQHF.

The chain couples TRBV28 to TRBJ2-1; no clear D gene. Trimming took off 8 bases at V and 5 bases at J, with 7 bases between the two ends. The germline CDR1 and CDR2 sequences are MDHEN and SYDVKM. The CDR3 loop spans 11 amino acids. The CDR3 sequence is CASAQNNEQFF. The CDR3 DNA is TGTGCCAGCGCACAGAACAATGAGCAGTTCTTC.

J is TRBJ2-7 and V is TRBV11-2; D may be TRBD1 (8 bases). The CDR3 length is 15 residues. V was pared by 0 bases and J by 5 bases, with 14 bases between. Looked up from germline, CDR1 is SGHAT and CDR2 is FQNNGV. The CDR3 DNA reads TGTGCCAGCAGCTTAGATCGGACAGGGAGGGACGAGCAGTACTTC. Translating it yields CASSLDRTGRDEQYF.

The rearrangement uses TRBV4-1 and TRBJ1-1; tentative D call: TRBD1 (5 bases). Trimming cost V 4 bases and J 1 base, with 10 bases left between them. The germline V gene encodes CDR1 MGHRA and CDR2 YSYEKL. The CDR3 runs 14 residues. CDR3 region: CASSLRAENTEAFF. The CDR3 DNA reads TGCGCCAGCAGCCTCAGGGCCGAGAACACTGAAGCTTTCTTT.

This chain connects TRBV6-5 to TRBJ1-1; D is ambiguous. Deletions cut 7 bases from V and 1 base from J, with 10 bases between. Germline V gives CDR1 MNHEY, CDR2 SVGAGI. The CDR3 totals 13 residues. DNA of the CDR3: TGTGCCAGCAATCCCGGGAAGAACACTGAAGCTTTCTTT. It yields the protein CASNPGKNTEAFF.